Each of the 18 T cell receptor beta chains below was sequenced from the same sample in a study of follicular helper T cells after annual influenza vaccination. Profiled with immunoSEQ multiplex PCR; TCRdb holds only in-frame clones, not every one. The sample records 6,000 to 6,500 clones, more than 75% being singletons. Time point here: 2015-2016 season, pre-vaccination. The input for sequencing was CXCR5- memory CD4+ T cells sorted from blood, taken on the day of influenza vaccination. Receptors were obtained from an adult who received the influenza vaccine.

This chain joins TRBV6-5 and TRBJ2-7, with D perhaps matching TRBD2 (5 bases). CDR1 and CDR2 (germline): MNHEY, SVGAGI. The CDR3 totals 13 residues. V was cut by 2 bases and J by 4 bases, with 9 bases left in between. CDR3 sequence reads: CASSYPDSYEQYF. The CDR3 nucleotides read TGTGCCAGCAGTTACCCGGACTCATACGAGCAGTACTTC.

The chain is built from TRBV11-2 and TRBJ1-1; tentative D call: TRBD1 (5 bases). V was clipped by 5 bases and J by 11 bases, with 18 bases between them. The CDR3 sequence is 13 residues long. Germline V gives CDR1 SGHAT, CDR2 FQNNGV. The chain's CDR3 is CASSVRDGLDAFF. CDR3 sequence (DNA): TGTGCCAGCAGCGTCAGGGATGGACTAGATGCTTTCTTT.

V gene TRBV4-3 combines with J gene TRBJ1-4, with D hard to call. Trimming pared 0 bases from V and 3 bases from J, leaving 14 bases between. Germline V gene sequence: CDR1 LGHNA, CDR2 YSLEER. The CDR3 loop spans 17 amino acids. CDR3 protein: CASSQEASSFANEKLFF. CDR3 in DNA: TGCGCCAGCAGCCAAGAAGCGTCCTCATTTGCTAATGAAAAACTGTTTTTT.

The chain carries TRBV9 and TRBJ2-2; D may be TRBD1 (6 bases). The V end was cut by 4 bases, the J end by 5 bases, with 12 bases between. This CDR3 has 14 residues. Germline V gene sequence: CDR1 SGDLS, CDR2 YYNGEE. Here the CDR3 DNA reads TGTGCCAGCAGCACTCGACAGGTGACCGGGGAGCTGTTTTTT. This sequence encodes CASSTRQVTGELFF.

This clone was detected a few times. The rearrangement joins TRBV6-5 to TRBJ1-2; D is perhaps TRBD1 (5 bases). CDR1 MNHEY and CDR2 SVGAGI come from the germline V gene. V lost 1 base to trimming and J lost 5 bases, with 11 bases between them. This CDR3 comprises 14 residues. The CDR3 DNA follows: TGTGCCAGCAGTTACTTAGGTGGGGGTTATGGCTACACCTTC. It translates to CASSYLGGGYGYTF.

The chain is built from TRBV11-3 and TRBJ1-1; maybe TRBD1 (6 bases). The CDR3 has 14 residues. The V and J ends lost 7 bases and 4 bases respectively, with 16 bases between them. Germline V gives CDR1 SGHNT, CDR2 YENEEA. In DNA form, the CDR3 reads TGTGCCAGCACCCAACAGGGTCAGTTCACTGAAGCTTTCTTT. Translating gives CASTQQGQFTEAFF.

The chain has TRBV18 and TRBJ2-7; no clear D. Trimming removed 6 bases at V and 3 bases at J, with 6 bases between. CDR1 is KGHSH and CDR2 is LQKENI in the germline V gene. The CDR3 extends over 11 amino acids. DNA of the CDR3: TGTGCCAGCTCCCCTAACTACGAGCAGTACTTC. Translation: CASSPNYEQYF.

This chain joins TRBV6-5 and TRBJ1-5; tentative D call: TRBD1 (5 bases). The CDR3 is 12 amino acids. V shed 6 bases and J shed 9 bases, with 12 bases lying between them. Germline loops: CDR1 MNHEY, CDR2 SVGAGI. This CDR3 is CASSYRGGPQHF. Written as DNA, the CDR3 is TGTGCCAGCAGCTATAGGGGTGGGCCCCAGCATTTT.

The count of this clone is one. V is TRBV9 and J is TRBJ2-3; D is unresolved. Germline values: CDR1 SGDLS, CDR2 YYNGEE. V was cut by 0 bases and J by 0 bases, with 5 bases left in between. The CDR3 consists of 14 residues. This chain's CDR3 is CASSVVGSTDTQYF. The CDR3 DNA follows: TGTGCCAGCAGCGTAGTCGGTAGCACAGATACGCAGTATTTT.

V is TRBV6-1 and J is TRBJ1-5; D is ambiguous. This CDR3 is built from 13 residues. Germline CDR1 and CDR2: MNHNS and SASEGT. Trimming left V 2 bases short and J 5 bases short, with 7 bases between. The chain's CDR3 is CASSEQGYQPQHF. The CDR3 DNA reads TGTGCCAGCAGTGAACAAGGGTATCAGCCCCAGCATTTT.

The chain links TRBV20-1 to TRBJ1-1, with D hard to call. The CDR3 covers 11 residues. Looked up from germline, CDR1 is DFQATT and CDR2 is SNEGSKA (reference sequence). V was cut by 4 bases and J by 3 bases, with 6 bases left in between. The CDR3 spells CSAITYTEAFF. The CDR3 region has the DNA TGCAGTGCTATCACGTACACTGAAGCTTTCTTT.

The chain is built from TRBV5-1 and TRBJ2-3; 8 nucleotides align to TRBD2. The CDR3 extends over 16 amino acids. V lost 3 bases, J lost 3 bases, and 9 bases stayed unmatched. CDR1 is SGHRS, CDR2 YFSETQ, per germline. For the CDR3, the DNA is TGCGCCAGCAGCTCCCCGGCTGCGGGGGGAACAGATACGCAGTATTTT. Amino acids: CASSSPAAGGTDTQYF.

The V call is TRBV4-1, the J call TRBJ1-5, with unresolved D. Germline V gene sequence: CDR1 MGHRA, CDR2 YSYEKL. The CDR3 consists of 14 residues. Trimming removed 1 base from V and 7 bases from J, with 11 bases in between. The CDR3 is CASSQGSGWQPQHF. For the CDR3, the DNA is TGCGCCAGCAGCCAAGGGAGCGGGTGGCAGCCCCAGCATTTT.

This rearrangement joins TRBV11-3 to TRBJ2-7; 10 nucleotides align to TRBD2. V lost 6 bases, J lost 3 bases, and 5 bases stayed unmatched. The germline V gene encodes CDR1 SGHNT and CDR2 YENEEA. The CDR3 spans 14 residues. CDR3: CASRSAGGLYEQYF. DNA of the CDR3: TGTGCCAGCAGGTCAGCGGGGGGGCTCTACGAGCAGTACTTC. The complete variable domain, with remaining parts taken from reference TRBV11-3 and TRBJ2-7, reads EAGVVQSPRYKIIEKKQPVAFWCNPISGHNTLYWYLQNLGQGPELLIRYENEEAVDDSQLPKDRFSAERLKGVDSTLKIQPAELGDSAVYLCASRSAGGLYEQYFGPGTRLTVT.

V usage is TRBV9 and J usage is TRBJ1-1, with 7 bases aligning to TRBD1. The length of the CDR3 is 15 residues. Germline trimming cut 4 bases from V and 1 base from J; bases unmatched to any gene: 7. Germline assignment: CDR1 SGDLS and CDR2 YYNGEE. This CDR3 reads CASSPRTGGNTEAFF. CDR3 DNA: TGTGCCAGCAGCCCTCGGACAGGCGGGAACACTGAAGCTTTCTTT.

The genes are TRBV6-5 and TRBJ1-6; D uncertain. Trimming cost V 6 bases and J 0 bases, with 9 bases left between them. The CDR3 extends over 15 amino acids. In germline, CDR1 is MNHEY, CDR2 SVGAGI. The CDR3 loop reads CASRAADSYNSPLHF. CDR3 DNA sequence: TGTGCCAGCAGGGCGGCGGACTCCTATAATTCACCCCTCCACTTT.

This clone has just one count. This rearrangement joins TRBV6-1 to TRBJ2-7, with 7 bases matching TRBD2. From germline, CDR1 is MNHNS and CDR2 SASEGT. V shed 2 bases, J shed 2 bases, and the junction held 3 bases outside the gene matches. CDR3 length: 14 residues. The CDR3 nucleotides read TGTGCCAGCAGTGAAACGGGGGGAACCTACGAGCAGTACTTC. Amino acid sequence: CASSETGGTYEQYF.

In nucleotides, the CDR3 is TGTGCCAGCAGTTACTTCGGGACTAGCGTCACCGGGGAGCTGTTTTTT. This translates into CASSYFGTSVTGELFF. The chain couples TRBV6-5 to TRBJ2-2, with TRBD2 matching 10 bases. In germline, CDR1 is MNHEY, CDR2 SVGAGI. This CDR3 has 16 residues. Trimming took 1 base from V and 4 from J; bases not matched to a gene: 3.